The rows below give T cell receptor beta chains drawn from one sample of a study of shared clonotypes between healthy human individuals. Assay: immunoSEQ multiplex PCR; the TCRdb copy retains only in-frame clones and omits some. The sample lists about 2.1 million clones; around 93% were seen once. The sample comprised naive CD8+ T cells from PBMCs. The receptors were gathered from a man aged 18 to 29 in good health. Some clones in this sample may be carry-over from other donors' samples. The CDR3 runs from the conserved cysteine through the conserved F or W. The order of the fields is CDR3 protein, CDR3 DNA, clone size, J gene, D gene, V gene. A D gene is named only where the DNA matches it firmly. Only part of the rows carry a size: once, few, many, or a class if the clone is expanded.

CDR3aa: CASRRQGLEQYF
CDR3nt: TGTGCCAGCAGGCGTCAGGGTCTCGAGCAGTACTTC
abundance: -
j_gene: TRBJ2-7
d_gene: -
v_gene: TRBV28

CDR3aa: CSVSEGFSGNTIYF
CDR3nt: TGCAGCGTTTCCGAGGGTTTTTCTGGAAACACCATATATTTT
abundance: -
j_gene: TRBJ1-3
d_gene: -
v_gene: TRBV29-1

CDR3aa: CASSFSVTNTEAFF
CDR3nt: TGCGCCAGCAGCTTTTCAGTGACGAACACTGAAGCTTTCTTT
abundance: -
j_gene: TRBJ1-1
d_gene: -
v_gene: TRBV5-1

CDR3aa: CASSQVGGYSSYNEQFF
CDR3nt: TGTGCCAGCAGCCAAGTGGGGGGGTACAGCTCCTACAATGAGCAGTTCTTC
abundance: -
j_gene: TRBJ2-1
d_gene: TRBD2
v_gene: TRBV4-2

CDR3aa: CASSFWGGSTEAFF
CDR3nt: TGTGCCAGCAGTTTTTGGGGAGGGAGCACTGAAGCTTTCTTT
abundance: -
j_gene: TRBJ1-1
d_gene: -
v_gene: TRBV28

CDR3aa: CASSLYLAAGGDTQYF
CDR3nt: TGTGCCAGCAGTTTATACCTGGCGGCGGGGGGGGATACGCAGTATTTT
abundance: -
j_gene: TRBJ2-3
d_gene: TRBD2
v_gene: TRBV28

CDR3aa: CASSFPYGQGLAGFEQYF
CDR3nt: TGTGCCAGCAGTTTCCCATACGGACAGGGGTTGGCTGGATTCGAGCAGTACTTC
abundance: -
j_gene: TRBJ2-7
d_gene: TRBD1
v_gene: TRBV28

CDR3aa: CASSFSGLDQPQHF
CDR3nt: TGTGCCAGCAGCTTTTCAGGGTTGGACCAGCCCCAGCATTTT
abundance: -
j_gene: TRBJ1-5
d_gene: -
v_gene: TRBV7-2

CDR3aa: CASSLLGVNEQFF
CDR3nt: TGTGCCAGCAGTTTACTGGGGGTCAATGAGCAGTTCTTC
abundance: -
j_gene: TRBJ2-1
d_gene: -
v_gene: TRBV27

CDR3aa: CASSQRPGTRNTGELFF
CDR3nt: TGCGCCAGCAGCCAAAGGCCCGGGACACGAAACACCGGGGAGCTGTTTTTT
abundance: -
j_gene: TRBJ2-2
d_gene: -
v_gene: TRBV4-1

CDR3aa: CASSGLAAYNEQFF
CDR3nt: TGTGCCAGCAGTGGACTAGCGGCTTACAATGAGCAGTTCTTC
abundance: -
j_gene: TRBJ2-1
d_gene: TRBD2
v_gene: TRBV2

CDR3aa: CASSFQSGTETYEQYF
CDR3nt: TGTGCCAGCAGCTTTCAATCCGGGACTGAGACCTACGAGCAGTACTTC
abundance: -
j_gene: TRBJ2-7
d_gene: -
v_gene: TRBV28

CDR3aa: CASSLGPNNEQFF
CDR3nt: TGTGCCAGCAGTCTCGGGCCCAACAATGAGCAGTTCTTC
abundance: -
j_gene: TRBJ2-1
d_gene: -
v_gene: TRBV28

CDR3aa: CSVEPAGWLGQYF
CDR3nt: TGCAGCGTTGAACCGGCCGGCTGGTTAGGGCAGTATTTT
abundance: -
j_gene: TRBJ2-3
d_gene: -
v_gene: TRBV29-1

CDR3aa: CASSVVPTKGVNNEQFF
CDR3nt: TGCGCCAGCAGCGTAGTCCCGACCAAGGGAGTTAACAATGAGCAGTTCTTC
abundance: -
j_gene: TRBJ2-1
d_gene: -
v_gene: TRBV5-1

CDR3aa: CASSESTGELTYEQYF
CDR3nt: TGTGCCAGCAGTGAATCGACCGGGGAACTTACCTACGAGCAGTACTTC
abundance: -
j_gene: TRBJ2-7
d_gene: -
v_gene: TRBV27

CDR3aa: CAWSSGGGASFSEQYF
CDR3nt: TGTGCCTGGAGTAGCGGCGGGGGGGCATCCTTTTCCGAGCAGTACTTC
abundance: -
j_gene: TRBJ2-7
d_gene: TRBD2
v_gene: TRBV30

CDR3aa: CASSAWGQPELGAFF
CDR3nt: TGTGCCAGCAGTGCCTGGGGACAGCCCGAACTGGGAGCTTTCTTT
abundance: -
j_gene: TRBJ1-1
d_gene: TRBD1
v_gene: TRBV25-1

CDR3aa: CASSPLGQANYGYTF
CDR3nt: TGTGCCAGCAGCCCCCTCGGACAGGCTAACTATGGCTACACCTTC
abundance: -
j_gene: TRBJ1-2
d_gene: TRBD1
v_gene: TRBV28

CDR3aa: CSGIFSGESSHNEQFF
CDR3nt: TGCAGCGGTATCTTCAGCGGGGAGAGTTCCCACAATGAGCAGTTCTTC
abundance: -
j_gene: TRBJ2-1
d_gene: TRBD2
v_gene: TRBV29-1

CDR3aa: CASSLLLHISNQPQHF
CDR3nt: TGTGCCAGCAGTTTACTCTTGCATATTAGCAATCAGCCCCAGCATTTT
abundance: -
j_gene: TRBJ1-5
d_gene: -
v_gene: TRBV28

CDR3aa: CASSPPVTGAYEQYF
CDR3nt: TGTGCCAGCTCACCACCGGTGACAGGGGCGTACGAGCAGTACTTC
abundance: -
j_gene: TRBJ2-7
d_gene: TRBD1
v_gene: TRBV18

CDR3aa: CASMTYSNYGYTF
CDR3nt: TGTGCCAGCATGACATATTCTAACTATGGCTACACCTTC
abundance: -
j_gene: TRBJ1-2
d_gene: -
v_gene: TRBV27

CDR3aa: CASSQRTGNSNQPQHF
CDR3nt: TGTGCCAGCAGCCAGAGGACAGGGAATAGCAATCAGCCCCAGCATTTT
abundance: once
j_gene: TRBJ1-5
d_gene: TRBD1
v_gene: TRBV4-2

CDR3aa: CASSQWTVNYGYTF
CDR3nt: TGCGCCAGCAGCCAGTGGACGGTGAACTATGGCTACACCTTC
abundance: -
j_gene: TRBJ1-2
d_gene: -
v_gene: TRBV4-1

CDR3aa: CSVDESGTEAFF
CDR3nt: TGCAGCGTTGATGAGAGCGGCACTGAAGCTTTCTTT
abundance: -
j_gene: TRBJ1-1
d_gene: -
v_gene: TRBV29-1

CDR3aa: CASTIGSVVTGGETQYF
CDR3nt: TGTGCCAGCACCATAGGGTCGGTTGTGACCGGTGGGGAGACCCAGTACTTC
abundance: -
j_gene: TRBJ2-5
d_gene: -
v_gene: TRBV28

CDR3aa: CASSPTLRPVDEQFF
CDR3nt: TGTGCCAGCAGCCCAACTTTACGACCGGTAGATGAGCAGTTCTTC
abundance: -
j_gene: TRBJ2-1
d_gene: -
v_gene: TRBV5-4

CDR3aa: CATSSDPGLSTDTQYF
CDR3nt: TGTGCCACCAGCAGCGACCCGGGACTAAGCACAGATACGCAGTATTTT
abundance: once
j_gene: TRBJ2-3
d_gene: TRBD2
v_gene: TRBV15

CDR3aa: CASSIVGRDRVPREKLFF
CDR3nt: TGTGCCAGTAGTATAGTCGGCCGGGACAGGGTGCCTCGTGAAAAACTGTTTTTT
abundance: -
j_gene: TRBJ1-4
d_gene: TRBD1
v_gene: TRBV19